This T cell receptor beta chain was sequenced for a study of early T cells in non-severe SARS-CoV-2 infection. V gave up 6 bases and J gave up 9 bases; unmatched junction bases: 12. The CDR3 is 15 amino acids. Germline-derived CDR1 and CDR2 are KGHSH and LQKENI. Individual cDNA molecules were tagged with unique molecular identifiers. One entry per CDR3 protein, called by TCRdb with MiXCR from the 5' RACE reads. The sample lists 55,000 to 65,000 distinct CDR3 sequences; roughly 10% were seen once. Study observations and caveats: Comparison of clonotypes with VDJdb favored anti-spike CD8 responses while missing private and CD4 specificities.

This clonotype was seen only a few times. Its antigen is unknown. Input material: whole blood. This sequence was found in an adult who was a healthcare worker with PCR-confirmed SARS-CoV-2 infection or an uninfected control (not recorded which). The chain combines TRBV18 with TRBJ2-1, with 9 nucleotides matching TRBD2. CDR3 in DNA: TGTGCCAGCTCCCCCTACGAGCGGGAGGTTGCTGAGCAGTTCTTC. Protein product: CASSPYEREVAEQFF.